The 30 T cell receptor beta chains in this list originate from one sample, sequenced in a study of early T cells in non-severe SARS-CoV-2 infection. TCRdb fed the 5' RACE reads into MiXCR, producing one record per CDR3 protein. This repertoire shows 64,000 or so distinct CDR3 sequences, 13% found once; its top ten account for roughly 4.2%. The material sequenced was whole blood. Receptors were obtained from an adult who was a healthcare worker with PCR-confirmed SARS-CoV-2 infection or an uninfected control (not recorded which).

This clonotype appeared a few times. This sequence joins TRBV29-1 and TRBJ2-3; 7 nucleotides align to TRBD1. CDR3 length equals 18 residues. Germline values: CDR1 SQVTM, CDR2 ANQGSEA. Trimming cost V 0 bases and J 2 bases; bases outside gene matches: 14. CDR3 loop: CSVEDPRLGQGDTDTQYF. CDR3 DNA: TGCAGCGTTGAAGATCCAAGGCTGGGGCAGGGGGACACAGATACGCAGTATTTT.

The sample holds a few counts of this clonotype. V gene TRBV5-4 combines with J gene TRBJ2-4; 9 bases match TRBD2. The germline CDR1 and CDR2 sequences are SGHNT and YYREEE (reference sequence). The CDR3 runs to 17 residues. V lost 3 bases and J lost 0; bases outside the gene matches: 7. DNA of the CDR3: TGTGCCAGCAGCTCCGGGACTAGCCCGATAGCCAAAAACATTCAGTACTTC. Its protein is CASSSGTSPIAKNIQYF.

Ten or more counts support this clonotype. The rearrangement uses TRBV6-2 or TRBV6-3 and TRBJ2-7; D is perhaps TRBD1 (6 bases). V shed 0 bases and J shed 5 bases, with 11 bases lying between them. There are 14 residues in the CDR3. Germline values: CDR1 MNHEY, CDR2 SVGEGT. This CDR3 is CASSYSGTPDEQYF. As DNA, the CDR3 is TGTGCCAGCAGTTACTCCGGGACACCCGACGAGCAGTACTTC.

J is TRBJ2-7 and V is TRBV5-1; 8 bases map to TRBD1. Germline CDR1 SGHRS, CDR2 YFSETQ. This CDR3 has 15 residues. Losses at the gene ends were 1 base for V and 1 base for J; bases not matched to a gene: 4. This chain's CDR3 is CASSLSGTGSYEQYF. The CDR3, as DNA: TGCGCCAGCAGCTTGTCCGGGACAGGTTCCTACGAGCAGTACTTC.

In its sample, this clonotype was seen many times. The chain couples TRBV7-2 to TRBJ1-6, with D uncertain. CDR1 and CDR2 (germline): SGHTA, FQGNSA. The length of the CDR3 is 15 residues. Trimming removed 1 base from V and 4 bases from J, with 8 bases in between. The CDR3 region is CASSLEPAYNSPLHF. The CDR3 region has the DNA TGTGCCAGCAGCTTAGAGCCAGCGTATAATTCACCCCTCCACTTT.

In this sample, this clonotype turned up many times. This chain joins TRBV9 and TRBJ1-4; TRBD1 agrees at 7 bases. This CDR3 is 15 amino acids long. V lost 4 bases to trimming and J lost 0 bases; unmatched junction nucleotides: 3. Germline CDR1 and CDR2: SGDLS and YYNGEE. The CDR3 spells CASSRGQSTNEKLFF. The CDR3 DNA is TGTGCCAGCAGCCGGGGACAGTCAACTAATGAAAAACTGTTTTTT.

The chain links TRBV20-1 to TRBJ2-7; no clear D. V was cut by 1 base and J by 6 bases, with 7 bases left in between. CDR1 DFQATT and CDR2 SNEGSKA come from the germline V gene (reference sequence). The CDR3 is 11 amino acids. CDR3 protein: CSARATTEQYF. CDR3 DNA: TGCAGTGCTAGAGCTACCACCGAGCAGTACTTC.

This clonotype occurred many times. This rearrangement joins TRBV2 to TRBJ1-2; TRBD1 agrees at 7 bases. The junction had 2 bases not matched to a gene; V was cut back by 2 bases and J by 8 bases. The CDR3 spans 12 residues. Germline-derived CDR1 and CDR2 are SNHLY and FYNNEI. CDR3 in amino acids: CASSEYRGGYTF. The CDR3 DNA reads TGTGCCAGCAGTGAATACAGGGGCGGCTACACCTTC.

The chain uses TRBV20-1 and TRBJ2-2, with 8 nucleotides matching TRBD2. The CDR3 runs to 14 residues. The germline V gene encodes CDR1 DFQATT and CDR2 SNEGSKA (reference sequence). V shed 3 bases, J shed 3 bases, and the junction held 3 bases outside the gene matches. The CDR3 loop is CSASGGADTGELFF. CDR3 DNA sequence: TGCAGTGCTAGCGGGGGGGCCGACACCGGGGAGCTGTTTTTT.

The CDR3 protein is CASSTYRGQDTQYF. The DNA for the CDR3 is TGTGCCAGCAGTACCTACAGGGGGCAGGATACGCAGTATTTT. The chain recombines TRBV6-2 or TRBV6-3 with TRBJ2-3; 9 nucleotides line up with TRBD1. The CDR3 is 14 residues long. Germline CDR1 is MNHEY and CDR2 is SVGEGT. Unmatched junction bases numbered 6, after V lost 5 bases and J lost 6 bases.

The V gene is TRBV20-1, the J gene TRBJ2-3, with D perhaps matching TRBD1 or TRBD2 (5 bases each). This CDR3 has 13 residues. The V gene's germline CDR1 is DFQATT and CDR2 SNEGSKA (reference sequence). Deletions cut 6 bases from V and 4 bases from J, with 14 bases between. In DNA, the CDR3 is TGCAGTGCCCAACGGGTGGGGGCAGATACGCAGTATTTT. Protein sequence: CSAQRVGADTQYF.

This clonotype was counted ten times or more. The rearrangement links TRBV5-6 to TRBJ2-1, with D perhaps matching TRBD1 (5 bases). V shed 6 bases and J shed 0 bases, with 7 bases lying between them. This CDR3 has 13 amino acids. CDR1 is SGHDT and CDR2 is YYEEEE in the germline V gene. The DNA of the CDR3 is TGTGCCAGCACGACAGTCTCCTACAATGAGCAGTTCTTC. It translates to CASTTVSYNEQFF. Full variable domain (remainder filled in from reference TRBV5-6 and TRBJ2-1): DAGVTQSPTHLIKTRGQQVTLRCSPKSGHDTVSWYQQALGQGPQFIFQYYEEEERQRGNFPDRFSGHQFPNYSSELNVNALLLGDSALYLCASTTVSYNEQFFGPGTRLTVL.

This clonotype was picked up many times. This chain links TRBV18 with TRBJ1-3; TRBD1 agrees at 8 bases. The CDR3 consists of 15 residues. Germline CDR1 and CDR2: KGHSH and LQKENI. J was trimmed by 0 bases and V by 6 bases; bases with no gene match: 4. In nucleotides, the CDR3 is TGTGCCAGCTCTCCGGGACAGGACTCTGGAAACACCATATATTTT. Residues: CASSPGQDSGNTIYF.

This clonotype was seen a few times. The rearrangement uses TRBV18 and TRBJ2-3; D not resolved. Trimming removed 6 bases from V and 2 bases from J, with 15 bases in between. CDR3 length equals 15 residues. From germline, CDR1 is KGHSH and CDR2 LQKENI. This chain's CDR3 is CASSQSALFTDTQYF. The CDR3 DNA follows: TGTGCCAGCTCCCAATCGGCCCTCTTCACAGATACGCAGTATTTT.

The rearrangement links TRBV5-5 to TRBJ1-6; D not certain. CDR3 length: 13 amino acids. Trimming removed 2 bases from V and 7 bases from J, with 7 bases in between. The germline gives CDR1 SGHKS, CDR2 YYEKEE (reference sequence). The CDR3 nucleotides read TGTGCCAGCAGCTTACAGAAAAATTCACCCCTCCACTTT. This translates into CASSLQKNSPLHF.

The sample holds many counts of this clonotype. The rearrangement joins TRBV11-2 to TRBJ2-1; D unclear. This CDR3 has 13 residues. Germline V lookup: CDR1 SGHAT, CDR2 FQNNGV. Trimming shortened V by 1 base and J by 10 bases, and 11 bases separated the two germline ends. The DNA for the CDR3 is TGTGCCAGCAGCTTAGGGCCGCGGCAGGAGCAGTTCTTC. It is translated as CASSLGPRQEQFF.

The chain uses TRBV11-2 and TRBJ2-7; D is unresolved. Germline assignment: CDR1 SGHAT and CDR2 FQNNGV. V was shortened by 1 base and J by 2 bases, with 9 bases between the two germline ends. The CDR3 loop spans 14 amino acids. This chain's CDR3 is CASSLGLPAYEQYF. CDR3 coding DNA: TGTGCCAGCAGCTTAGGGCTCCCCGCCTACGAGCAGTACTTC.

This clonotype was detected ten times or more. The V and J genes are TRBV11-3 and TRBJ2-2; TRBD1 is a possible D gene (6 bases). Germline V gene lookup returns CDR1 SGHNT and CDR2 YENEEA. The ends were cut back, 3 bases at V and 2 bases at J, with 10 bases in the middle. The CDR3 contains 15 residues. CDR3 bases: TGTGCCAGCAGCTTCTCAGGGGCCAACACCGGGGAGCTGTTTTTT. This codes for CASSFSGANTGELFF.

This chain links TRBV5-4 with TRBJ1-1; D is undetermined. Trimming cost V 0 bases and J 0 bases, with 9 bases left between them. Germline V CDR1 and CDR2: SGHNT, YYREEE (reference sequence). The CDR3 extends over 15 amino acids. The chain's CDR3 is CASSLDPQMNTEAFF. The CDR3 DNA follows: TGTGCCAGCAGCTTGGACCCTCAAATGAACACTGAAGCTTTCTTT.

This clonotype came up a few times. This rearrangement joins TRBV12-3 or TRBV12-4 to TRBJ1-2, with TRBD1 as a possible D gene (6 bases). The V end lost 8 bases, the J end lost 4 bases, and 17 bases lay between the germline ends. The CDR3 spans 14 residues. The CDR3 region has the DNA TGTGCCAGCGTCCACAGGGCTCAACCCTATGGCTACACCTTC. It specifies CASVHRAQPYGYTF.

The V call is TRBV6-2 or TRBV6-3, the J call TRBJ2-3, with D possibly being TRBD2 (5 bases). Germline V CDR1 and CDR2: MNHEY, SVGEGT. With 6 bases removed from V and 8 bases from J, the gap between germline ends came to 9 bases. This CDR3 comprises 11 residues. For the CDR3, the DNA is TGTGCCAGCAGCCAGGCGGGTACGCAGTATTTT. Translated: CASSQAGTQYF.

This clonotype was found many times. The V and J genes are TRBV6-2 or TRBV6-3 and TRBJ2-1, with 10 bases lining up with TRBD2. Germline values: CDR1 MNHEY, CDR2 SVGEGT. V lost 5 bases and J lost 1; bases outside the gene matches: 5. The CDR3 runs 16 residues. In DNA form, the CDR3 reads TGTGCCAGCAGTCCCTTAGCGGGGGGTTCCTACAATGAGCAGTTCTTC. It is translated as CASSPLAGGSYNEQFF.

V usage is TRBV5-1 and J usage is TRBJ1-1; D gene ambiguous. The CDR3 loop spans 13 amino acids. V was clipped by 2 bases and J by 1 base, with 6 bases between them. Germline CDR1 is SGHRS and CDR2 is YFSETQ. The CDR3 nucleotides read TGCGCCAGCAGCTTCGGGCGGAACACTGAAGCTTTCTTT. It translates to CASSFGRNTEAFF.

Only a few counts were recorded for this clonotype. The genes are TRBV5-4 and TRBJ2-7; the D is unclear. Per the germline V gene, CDR1 is SGHNT and CDR2 is YYREEE (reference sequence). This CDR3 spans 14 amino acids. V lost 4 bases and J lost 2, with 13 bases in between. The CDR3 DNA follows: TGTGCCAGCAGCCCGGTGGCAGAGACCTACGAGCAGTACTTC. This codes for CASSPVAETYEQYF.

This clonotype occurred many times. No conserved phenylalanine or tryptophan is present at the end of the CDR3, so a read error is the likely explanation. The DNA is omitted, as the CDR3 cannot be located on it reliably, and the CDR3 follows TCRdb's listing. V gene TRBV9 combines with J gene TRBJ1-2. In germline, CDR1 is SGDLS, CDR2 YYNGEE. With termini counted, the CDR3 has 11 amino acids. The CDR3 region is CASSVVGDGIC.

The table lists this clonotype with many counts. This rearrangement joins TRBV7-9 to TRBJ2-6; possibly TRBD1 or TRBD2 for D (5 bases each). The length of the CDR3 is 19 residues. With 0 bases removed from V and 7 bases from J, the gap between germline ends came to 22 bases. Germline CDR1 and CDR2: SEHNR and FQNEAQ (reference sequence). Here the CDR3 reads CASSLAAGLASGFANVLTF. In DNA form, the CDR3 reads TGTGCCAGCAGCTTAGCGGCAGGGCTGGCTTCGGGGTTCGCCAACGTCCTGACTTTC.

This clonotype was observed at least ten times. The rearrangement joins TRBV6-2 or TRBV6-3 to TRBJ2-5, with D perhaps being TRBD1 or TRBD2 (6 bases each). The V gene lost 6 bases and the J gene lost 5 bases, with 22 bases spanning the gap. CDR3 size: 16 residues. Germline CDR1 MNHEY, CDR2 SVGEGT. Written as DNA, the CDR3 is TGTGCCAGCAGAGAACTTGGAGGGGGGAGGCCTGAGACCCAGTACTTC. This codes for CASRELGGGRPETQYF.

J is TRBJ2-1 and V is TRBV5-1, with 10 bases matching TRBD2. Per the germline V gene, CDR1 is SGHRS and CDR2 is YFSETQ. J was trimmed by 5 bases and V by 3 bases; bases with no gene match: 8. The CDR3 is made up of 16 amino acids. The chain's CDR3 is CASSSLSGGANNEQFF. The CDR3 DNA follows: TGCGCCAGCAGCTCGTTAAGCGGGGGGGCGAACAATGAGCAGTTCTTC.

This clonotype showed up many times. This chain uses TRBV18 with TRBJ2-6; D is ambiguous. Germline V gene lookup returns CDR1 KGHSH and CDR2 LQKENI. The CDR3 has 18 amino acids. The V gene lost 4 bases and the J gene lost 2 bases, with 18 bases spanning the gap. CDR3 amino acids: CASSHSQRTAAGANVLTF. The CDR3 region has the DNA TGTGCCAGCTCACACAGCCAAAGGACGGCGGCTGGGGCCAACGTCCTGACTTTC.

The rearrangement uses TRBV20-1 and TRBJ1-2; D remains ambiguous. The length of the CDR3 is 14 residues. Trimming shortened V by 0 bases and J by 2 bases, and 10 bases separated the two germline ends. CDR1 is DFQATT and CDR2 is SNEGSKA in the germline V gene (reference sequence). This CDR3 is CSARDLGRNYGYTF. The CDR3 nucleotides read TGCAGTGCTAGAGATCTGGGCAGAAACTATGGCTACACCTTC.